This TCR beta chain appears in the sequencing data of a study of shared clonotypes between healthy human individuals. Selected positively for CCR7 and CD45RO-negative, naive CD8 cells excluded terminally differentiated effector memory CD45RA+ cells. The CDR3 loop spans 15 amino acids. CDR1 and CDR2 (germline): MGHRA, YSYEKL. V lost 3 bases and J lost 9, with 18 bases in between. The genomic DNA of each subset was split evenly across several immunoSEQ plates. Profiled with immunoSEQ multiplex PCR; TCRdb holds only in-frame clones, not every one. Found here are some 1,900,000 clones, just under 95% of them singletons; the top ten hold more than 0.95%.

The receptor comes from a man in his late teens or twenties in good health. The sequenced material came from naive CD8+ T cells sorted from blood. This chain joins TRBV4-1 and TRBJ1-5, with D perhaps TRBD1 (5 bases). This chain's CDR3 is CASSHAGAQHLPQHF. Written as DNA, the CDR3 is TGCGCCAGCAGCCACGCCGGGGCGCAGCACCTGCCCCAGCATTTT.